Below are 27 T cell receptor beta chains sequenced from a single sample in a study of blood T cell repertoires in COVID-19. Measured with immunoSEQ multiplex PCR; TCRdb has only the in-frame clones, and not every one. The data contain about 220,000 clones, almost 85% of them singletons. Specimen: peripheral blood. These receptors originate from a woman between 65 and 79 years old with COVID-19, enrolled during active disease.

This chain links TRBV27 with TRBJ1-2; D might be TRBD1 (5 bases). Germline loops: CDR1 MNHEY, CDR2 SMNVEV (reference sequence). This CDR3 region has 14 residues. The CDR3 DNA reads TGTGCAAGCCGCCGGGGGTCCGATAACTATGGCTACACCTTC. Its protein is CASRRGSDNYGYTF.

The chain recombines TRBV19 with TRBJ1-6; TRBD1 matches 8 bases. V was clipped by 4 bases and J by 2 bases; unmatched bases: 10. The CDR3 is made up of 18 amino acids. The V gene's germline CDR1 is LNHDA and CDR2 SQIVND (reference sequence). CDR3 sequence (DNA): TGTGCCAGTAGTACCACGACAGGGGATGGCCCCTATAATTCACCCCTCCACTTT. The encoded protein is CASSTTTGDGPYNSPLHF.

This chain links TRBV11-3 with TRBJ1-1; 9 bases fit TRBD1. The ends lost 4 bases at V and 1 base at J; junction bases unmatched: 7. The CDR3 is 16 amino acids. Germline assignment: CDR1 SGHNT and CDR2 YENEEA. The chain's CDR3 is CASSSGTGLGNTEAFF. DNA of the CDR3: TGTGCCAGCAGCTCCGGGACAGGGCTGGGGAACACTGAAGCTTTCTTT.

The chain links TRBV11-2 to TRBJ1-1; D is undetermined. V lost 2 bases and J 10 bases, leaving 14 bases between the germline ends. Germline CDR1 SGHAT, CDR2 FQNNGV. The CDR3 extends over 13 amino acids. In DNA form, the CDR3 reads TGTGCCAGCAGCTTACTAATCCAATTTGGAGCTTTCTTT. This sequence encodes CASSLLIQFGAFF.

The chain links TRBV19 to TRBJ2-7; D perhaps matches TRBD2 (5 bases). CDR1 and CDR2 from the germline V gene are LNHDA and SQIVND (reference sequence). Between the trimmed V and J ends, which lost 5 bases and 1 base, there was a span of 18 bases. This CDR3 is 16 amino acids long. CDR3 amino acids: CASSRGPPVESYEQYF. The CDR3 region has the DNA TGTGCCAGTAGTCGCGGGCCTCCTGTGGAGTCCTACGAGCAGTACTTC.

The chain carries TRBV21-1 and TRBJ1-5; the table's D gene call, TRBD1, was not cross checked with the DNA. TRBV21-1 is a known pseudogene. The CDR3 sequence is 17 residues long. CDR3 protein: CASSKMPAGGSNQPQHF. The CDR3 coding sequence is TGTGCCAGCAGCAAAATGCCGGCAGGGGGTAGCAATCAGCCCCAGCATTTT.

The table lists this clone with a count of one. As DNA, the CDR3 is TGTGCCAGCAGCTGGACTAGCGGAACTTACAATGAGCAGTTCTTC. Its protein is CASSWTSGTYNEQFF. The chain recombines TRBV7-2 with TRBJ2-1; TRBD2 agrees at 10 bases. The CDR3 is made up of 15 amino acids. Germline assignment: CDR1 SGHTA and CDR2 FQGNSA. J was trimmed by 4 bases and V by 4 bases; bases with no gene match: 4.

This clone was recorded many times. CDR3 nucleotides: TGTGCCAGCAGCCCGCCACAGGGATACGAGCAGTACTTC. This gives the protein CASSPPQGYEQYF. The V and J genes are TRBV7-9 and TRBJ2-7; TRBD1 is a possible D gene (6 bases). The germline V gene has CDR1 SEHNR and CDR2 FQNEAQ (reference sequence). The CDR3 is 13 amino acids. Trimming took 5 bases from V and 4 from J, leaving 12 bases between them.

This CDR3 is CASSSRTTTQETQYF. The CDR3 DNA sequence: TGTGCCAGCAGTTCCAGGACTACCACACAAGAGACCCAGTACTTC. The gene calls are TRBV6-2 or TRBV6-3 and TRBJ2-5; weak D call: TRBD2 (6 bases). CDR1 and CDR2 (germline): MNHEY, SVGEGT. The CDR3 spans 15 residues. Trimming cost V 4 bases and J 2 bases, with 14 bases left between them.

The V and J genes are TRBV6-5 and TRBJ1-2, with 7 bases aligning to TRBD1. The V segment lost 6 bases and the J segment 4 bases; nucleotides outside the gene matches: 2. Germline V gives CDR1 MNHEY, CDR2 SVGAGI. This CDR3 has 12 amino acids. DNA of the CDR3: TGTGCCAGCAGGCGGACAGGCTATGGCTACACCTTC. Translation gives CASRRTGYGYTF.

The chain has TRBV19 and TRBJ2-1; TRBD1 matches 7 bases. V dropped 3 bases and J dropped 6; count of bases not matched to a gene: 11. Germline V gene sequence: CDR1 LNHDA, CDR2 SQIVND (reference sequence). The CDR3 is made up of 16 amino acids. Here the CDR3 DNA reads TGTGCCAGTAGTATCGGAAGCGGACAGGCCGGCAATGAGCAGTTCTTC. Amino acid sequence: CASSIGSGQAGNEQFF.

This clone has only a few counts. The chain employs TRBV4-3 and TRBJ2-2; TRBD1 agrees at 8 bases. The V segment lost 3 bases and the J segment 6 bases; nucleotides outside the gene matches: 3. The CDR3 has 14 residues. Germline V gene lookup returns CDR1 LGHNA and CDR2 YSLEER. Written as DNA, the CDR3 is TGCGCCAGCAGCCAGTACAGGGGGGCCGGGGAGCTGTTTTTT. Translated: CASSQYRGAGELFF.

The chain recombines TRBV5-1 with TRBJ1-1; no reliable D call. The germline V gene has CDR1 SGHRS and CDR2 YFSETQ. This CDR3 spans 14 amino acids. V lost 1 base to trimming and J lost 0 bases, with 7 bases between them. In DNA, the CDR3 is TGCGCCAGCAGCTTGAGTGAGTTGAACACTGAAGCTTTCTTT. The encoded protein is CASSLSELNTEAFF.

The V and J genes are TRBV4-3 and TRBJ1-3; 10 nucleotides agree with TRBD1. Germline trimming cut 2 bases from V and 7 bases from J; bases unmatched to any gene: 11. The germline V gene has CDR1 LGHNA and CDR2 YSLEER. This CDR3 has 17 amino acids. The DNA for the CDR3 is TGCGCCAGCAGCCAATCGGTAACGGGACAGGGGAGGAACACCATATATTTT. The encoded protein is CASSQSVTGQGRNTIYF.

This clone was observed a few times. The gene calls are TRBV27 and TRBJ1-2; TRBD1 matches 8 bases. Germline V gene lookup returns CDR1 MNHEY and CDR2 SMNVEV (reference sequence). The V gene end was trimmed by 5 bases and the J gene end by 5 bases; junction bases not matched to a gene: 4. This CDR3 comprises 13 residues. CDR3 region: CASSGTGEYGYTF. The CDR3 DNA reads TGTGCCAGCAGTGGGACAGGTGAATATGGCTACACCTTC.

This rearrangement joins TRBV29-1 to TRBJ1-4; D remains ambiguous. The CDR3 spans 15 residues. The V end lost 2 bases, the J end lost 0 bases, and 10 bases lay between the germline ends. Germline CDR1 and CDR2: SQVTM and ANQGSEA. CDR3 sequence: CSVEWPGATNEKLFF. The DNA for the CDR3 is TGCAGCGTTGAATGGCCCGGAGCAACTAATGAAAAACTGTTTTTT.

This clone was picked up one time. The rearrangement links TRBV19 to TRBJ1-3, with 8 nucleotides matching TRBD1. Per the germline V gene, CDR1 is LNHDA and CDR2 is SQIVND (reference sequence). V was clipped by 6 bases and J by 7 bases; unmatched bases: 11. This CDR3 spans 15 amino acids. CDR3 DNA: TGTGCCAGTAGCCCGGACAGGGATTGGGCGAACACCATATATTTT. Its protein is CASSPDRDWANTIYF. Filled out from reference TRBV19 and TRBJ1-3, the complete variable domain reads DGGITQSPKYLFRKEGQNVTLSCEQNLNHDAMYWYRQDPGQGLRLIYYSQIVNDFQKGDIAEGYSVSREKKESFPLTVTSAQKNPTAFYLCASSPDRDWANTIYFGEGSWLTVV.

As DNA, the CDR3 is TGTGCCAGTAGTATAGACACTAGCGGGGGGGCAAAGACCCAGTACTTC. Amino acid sequence: CASSIDTSGGAKTQYF. The chain joins TRBV19 to TRBJ2-5; 13 bases align to TRBD2. V lost 0 bases and J lost 6; bases outside the gene matches: 4. The CDR3 contains 16 residues. Germline V gene data show CDR1 as LNHDA and CDR2 as SQIVND (reference sequence).

This chain connects TRBV9 to TRBJ2-5; the match to TRBD2 covers 13 bases. Germline V gene lookup returns CDR1 SGDLS and CDR2 YYNGEE. CDR3 length: 18 amino acids. The junction had 9 bases not matched to a gene; V was cut back by 0 bases and J by 4 bases. CDR3 bases: TGTGCCAGCAGCGTAGCTAATGGCCGGACTAGCGGGGGAGAGACCCAGTACTTC. It specifies CASSVANGRTSGGETQYF.

The rearrangement links TRBV18 to TRBJ2-7, with TRBD1 matching over 10 bases. This CDR3 is 17 amino acids long. Per the germline V gene, CDR1 is KGHSH and CDR2 is LQKENI. V lost 2 bases and J lost 4; bases outside the gene matches: 11. CDR3 residues: CASSPELGGQGSYEQYF. DNA of the CDR3: TGTGCCAGCTCACCAGAATTAGGGGGACAGGGGAGTTACGAGCAGTACTTC.

V usage is TRBV4-2 and J usage is TRBJ2-1, with TRBD2 matching over 7 bases. CDR3 length equals 16 residues. CDR1 is LGHNA and CDR2 is YNFKEQ in the germline V gene. The V segment lost 0 bases and the J segment 6 bases; nucleotides outside the gene matches: 8. The CDR3 DNA follows: TGTGCCAGCAGCCAAGAATGGTCCAGCGGGGCCAATGAGCAGTTCTTC. This encodes CASSQEWSSGANEQFF.

This clone was seen a single time. The V and J genes are TRBV15 and TRBJ2-2, with 10 bases that match TRBD2. The CDR3 extends over 16 amino acids. Germline V gives CDR1 LNHNV, CDR2 YYDKDF (reference sequence). The V gene end was trimmed by 6 bases and the J gene end by 0 bases; junction bases not matched to a gene: 4. CDR3 sequence reads: CATSWLAGANTGELFF. The CDR3 DNA follows: TGTGCCACCAGTTGGCTAGCGGGGGCGAACACCGGGGAGCTGTTTTTT.

The rearrangement links TRBV7-2 to TRBJ1-1; 9 positions agree with TRBD1. The CDR3 is 13 residues long. V gave up 5 bases and J gave up 11 bases; unmatched junction bases: 9. Germline CDR1 and CDR2: SGHTA and FQGNSA. As DNA, the CDR3 is TGTGCCAGCAGCATCCGGGACAGGGTATCGGCTTTCTTT. Encoded protein: CASSIRDRVSAFF.

V usage is TRBV6-1 and J usage is TRBJ2-1; D perhaps matches TRBD2 (7 bases). V was cut by 3 bases and J by 7 bases, with 19 bases left in between. This CDR3 contains 16 residues. Germline V lookup: CDR1 MNHNS, CDR2 SASEGT. DNA of the CDR3: TGTGCCAGCAGTGATTGGGTGGCGGGGGCCTCTAATGAGCAGTTCTTC. Protein: CASSDWVAGASNEQFF.

This clone was found once. The chain links TRBV7-2 to TRBJ2-1; TRBD2 agrees at 12 bases. CDR1 is SGHTA, CDR2 FQGNSA, per germline. This CDR3 is built from 16 residues. The junction had 10 bases not matched to a gene; V was cut back by 5 bases and J by 8 bases. The DNA of the CDR3 is TGTGCCAGCAGCCTCATTGCTAGCGGGAGGGAAGATGAGCAGTTCTTC. Its protein is CASSLIASGREDEQFF.

The chain uses TRBV6-4 and TRBJ1-2; tentative D call: TRBD1 (6 bases). Germline loops: CDR1 MRHNA, CDR2 SNTAGT. Trimming cost V 6 bases and J 6 bases, with 20 bases left between them. CDR3 size: 15 residues. The CDR3 is CASRLHTGIEDGYTF. CDR3 nucleotides: TGTGCCAGCAGACTACACACAGGGATAGAAGATGGCTACACCTTC.

This chain connects TRBV6-6 to TRBJ2-7, with 9 bases matching TRBD1. After removal of 5 bases from V and 3 bases from J, the junction contained 11 bases not matched to a gene. Germline V CDR1 and CDR2: MNHNY, SVGAGI (reference sequence). This CDR3 spans 16 amino acids. The CDR3 DNA reads TGTGCCAGCAGTCAGGGGGGACAGGGAGGTATCTACGAGCAGTACTTC. Translated: CASSQGGQGGIYEQYF.